This is a list of T cell receptor beta chains from one sample in a study of cytomegalovirus exposure and HLA in healthy donors. Method: immunoSEQ multiplex PCR; TCRdb's copy keeps in-frame clones and lacks some. The sample lists about 140,000 clones, 60% to 80% occurring once. The specimen sequenced was PBMCs. Every receptor here comes from a man aged 35-49 years in good health and CMV-seronegative. Both conserved end residues are part of each CDR3. A D gene is named only where the DNA matches it firmly. Size is omitted from some rows. Given values are once, few, many or a class for expanded clones.

j_gene,abundance,d_gene,v_gene,CDR3aa,CDR3nt
TRBJ1-1,-,-,TRBV19,CASTPKRGMRTEAFF,TGTGCCAGTACCCCAAAAAGGGGGATGAGGACTGAAGCTTTCTTT
TRBJ1-6,-,-,TRBV4-1,CASSQEVRAGSPLHF,TGCGCCAGCAGCCAAGAGGTCCGAGCCGGTTCACCCCTCCACTTT
TRBJ1-2,-,-,TRBV7-3,CASSPTGGSGGYTF,TGTGCCAGCAGCCCGACGGGAGGGAGCGGTGGCTACACCTTC
TRBJ2-2,few,-,TRBV2,CASREVRNTGELFF,TGTGCCAGCAGAGAAGTTAGGAACACCGGGGAGCTGTTTTTT
TRBJ2-3,-,-,TRBV5-4,CASSLTGGTQYF,TGTGCCAGCAGCTTAACAGGCGGTACGCAGTATTTT
TRBJ2-5,-,-,TRBV5-1,CASSSLINSQETQYF,TGCGCCAGCAGCTCCTTAATAAACAGCCAAGAGACCCAGTACTTC
TRBJ1-1,-,TRBD1,TRBV27,CASSSTGTGMTEAFF,TGTGCCAGCAGTTCAACCGGGACAGGGATGACTGAAGCTTTCTTT
TRBJ1-1,-,-,TRBV5-6,CASSSGLAPEAFF,TGTGCCAGCAGCTCAGGACTGGCCCCTGAAGCTTTCTTT
TRBJ2-5,-,-,TRBV4-1,CASSQDRLEETQYF,TGCGCCAGCAGCCAAGACCGACTAGAGGAGACCCAGTACTTC
TRBJ1-2,-,TRBD1,TRBV19,CASSVTGDGYGYTF,TGTGCCAGTAGTGTGACAGGGGACGGCTATGGCTACACCTTC
TRBJ2-7,-,TRBD1,TRBV7-6,CASSLVGTGGGEQYF,TGTGCCAGCAGCTTAGTCGGGACAGGGGGAGGCGAGCAGTACTTC
TRBJ2-1,-,TRBD1,TRBV27,CASSPRQGGQFF,TGTGCCAGCAGTCCCCGACAGGGTGGCCAGTTCTTC
TRBJ2-3,-,TRBD2,TRBV2,CASSDRRGIDTQYF,TGTGCCAGCAGTGACCGGCGGGGGATAGATACGCAGTATTTT
TRBJ2-2,-,TRBD1,TRBV27,CASSRQGNTGELFF,TGTGCCAGCTCTCGACAGGGTAACACCGGGGAGCTGTTTTTT
TRBJ1-6,-,-,TRBV7-3,CASSLERGSPLHF,TGTGCCAGCAGCTTAGAGCGAGGGTCACCCCTCCACTTT
TRBJ1-1,-,TRBD1,TRBV29-1,CSVELDRVGTEAFF,TGCAGCGTTGAATTAGACAGGGTTGGCACTGAAGCTTTCTTT
TRBJ1-6,-,-,TRBV9,CASSVESVSPLHF,TGTGCCAGCAGCGTTGAATCAGTTTCACCCCTCCACTTT
TRBJ2-2,-,-,TRBV2,CASSEVGTQVVLFF,TGTGCCAGCAGTGAAGTAGGCACCCAGGTGGTGCTGTTTTTT
TRBJ1-6,few,-,TRBV7-9,CASSLALRSSPLHF,TGTGCCAGCAGCTTAGCCCTAAGAAGTTCACCCCTCCACTTT
TRBJ1-6,-,-,TRBV9,CASSVEPADSNSPLHF,TGTGCCAGCAGCGTAGAGCCGGCGGACTCTAATTCACCCCTCCACTTT
TRBJ1-1,-,-,TRBV7-2,CASSPGRLGVAEAFF,TGTGCCAGCAGCCCCGGCAGGCTGGGCGTGGCTGAAGCTTTCTTT
TRBJ2-7,-,-,TRBV27,CASSEGQSYEQYF,TGTGCCAGCAGTGAGGGACAATCCTACGAGCAGTACTTC
TRBJ1-1,few,-,TRBV4-3,CASSQDYGRVGWTEAFF,TGCGCCAGCAGCCAAGATTACGGGAGGGTGGGATGGACTGAAGCTTTCTTT
TRBJ1-4,-,-,TRBV7-9,CASSLGILDEKLFF,TGTGCCAGCAGCTTAGGAATACTCGATGAAAAACTGTTTTTT
TRBJ2-4,-,TRBD1,TRBV7-8,CASSLVGQGNWGNIQYF,TGTGCCAGCAGCTTAGTGGGACAGGGAAACTGGGGAAACATTCAGTACTTC